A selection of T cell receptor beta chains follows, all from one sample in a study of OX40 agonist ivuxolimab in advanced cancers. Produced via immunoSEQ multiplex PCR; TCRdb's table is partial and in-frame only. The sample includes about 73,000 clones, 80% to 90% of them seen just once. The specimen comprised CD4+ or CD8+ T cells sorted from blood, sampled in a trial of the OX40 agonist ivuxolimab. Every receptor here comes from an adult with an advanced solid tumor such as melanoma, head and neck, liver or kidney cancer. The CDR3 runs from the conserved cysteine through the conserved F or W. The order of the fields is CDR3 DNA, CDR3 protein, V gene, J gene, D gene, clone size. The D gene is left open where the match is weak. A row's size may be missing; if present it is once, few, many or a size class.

CDR3 DNA: TGTGCCAGCAGGATACGGACCGGCGATGAAGCTTTCTTT; CDR3 protein: CASRIRTGDEAFF; V gene: TRBV5-6; J gene: TRBJ1-1; D gene: -; clone size: -
CDR3 DNA: TGTGCCAGCAGCGTAGCACAGGAGGCCGGGGAGCTGTTTTTT; CDR3 protein: CASSVAQEAGELFF; V gene: TRBV9; J gene: TRBJ2-2; D gene: -; clone size: -
CDR3 DNA: TGTGCCAGCAGCCAAGGTCGCTACGGGACAGTATCCTACGAGCAGTACTTC; CDR3 protein: CASSQGRYGTVSYEQYF; V gene: TRBV4-2; J gene: TRBJ2-7; D gene: TRBD1; clone size: few
CDR3 DNA: TGTGCCAGCAAAGGAGGGCAAGAGACCCAGTACTTC; CDR3 protein: CASKGGQETQYF; V gene: TRBV6-5; J gene: TRBJ2-5; D gene: -; clone size: -
CDR3 DNA: TGTGCCAGCAGCTTGGCCAGTCTAGCGGGGGGCTCGAACACCGGGGAGCTGTTTTTT; CDR3 protein: CASSLASLAGGSNTGELFF; V gene: TRBV5-4; J gene: TRBJ2-2; D gene: TRBD2; clone size: -
CDR3 DNA: TGTGCCAGCAGTAAGCGAGGAACTGAAGCTTTCTTT; CDR3 protein: CASSKRGTEAFF; V gene: TRBV6-1; J gene: TRBJ1-1; D gene: -; clone size: -
CDR3 DNA: TGTGCCAGCAGCTTGGCTAGGGGGAATGAGCAGTTCTTC; CDR3 protein: CASSLARGNEQFF; V gene: TRBV5-4; J gene: TRBJ2-1; D gene: -; clone size: -
CDR3 DNA: TGTGCCAGCAGCTTCATCACCAGGGTGATTAACACCGGGGAGCTGTTTTTT; CDR3 protein: CASSFITRVINTGELFF; V gene: TRBV11-2; J gene: TRBJ2-2; D gene: -; clone size: -
CDR3 DNA: TGCGCCAGCAGCCAAGCAATAGGGGGCGCGCGTGTAGATACGCAGTATTTT; CDR3 protein: CASSQAIGGARVDTQYF; V gene: TRBV4-3; J gene: TRBJ2-3; D gene: TRBD1; clone size: -
CDR3 DNA: TGCGCCAGCAGCCCCGGGGGGGCCGCAGATACGCAGTATTTT; CDR3 protein: CASSPGGAADTQYF; V gene: TRBV4-3; J gene: TRBJ2-3; D gene: TRBD2; clone size: -
CDR3 DNA: TGTGCCAGCAGTTACACCCGGGACAGAAACACTGAAGCTTTCTTT; CDR3 protein: CASSYTRDRNTEAFF; V gene: TRBV6-5; J gene: TRBJ1-1; D gene: TRBD1; clone size: -
CDR3 DNA: TGCGCCAGCAGCCAGGCCGGGACAGGGGAGTTGGCTTATGGCTACACCTTC; CDR3 protein: CASSQAGTGELAYGYTF; V gene: TRBV4-3; J gene: TRBJ1-2; D gene: TRBD1; clone size: -
CDR3 DNA: TGTGCCAGCAGCTTAGCGGGCTCCACAGATACGCAGTATTTT; CDR3 protein: CASSLAGSTDTQYF; V gene: TRBV11-3; J gene: TRBJ2-3; D gene: -; clone size: -
CDR3 DNA: TGTGCCAGCAGTACATCACACCTTGAAGCTTTCTTT; CDR3 protein: CASSTSHLEAFF; V gene: TRBV6-5; J gene: TRBJ1-1; D gene: -; clone size: -
CDR3 DNA: TGTGCCAGCAGCACACGGGGGCAGGAAGCTTTCTTT; CDR3 protein: CASSTRGQEAFF; V gene: TRBV9; J gene: TRBJ1-1; D gene: -; clone size: -
CDR3 DNA: TGTGCCAGTAGTACCCACGCAGGGAACACTGAAGCTTTCTTT; CDR3 protein: CASSTHAGNTEAFF; V gene: TRBV19; J gene: TRBJ1-1; D gene: -; clone size: -
CDR3 DNA: TGTGCCAGCAGCCAAGACAGATACGAGCAGTACTTC; CDR3 protein: CASSQDRYEQYF; V gene: TRBV16; J gene: TRBJ2-7; D gene: -; clone size: -
CDR3 DNA: TGTGCCAGCCGCCGGGGGCGTGTGGACACTGAAGCTTTCTTT; CDR3 protein: CASRRGRVDTEAFF; V gene: TRBV6-6; J gene: TRBJ1-1; D gene: -; clone size: -
CDR3 DNA: TGTGCCAGCAGTTACCAGGGACAGGGCGGGGAAAAACTGTTTTTT; CDR3 protein: CASSYQGQGGEKLFF; V gene: TRBV6-6; J gene: TRBJ1-4; D gene: TRBD1; clone size: -
CDR3 DNA: TGTGCCAGCAGCCAACGGAGGGCGGCACAAAATTCACCCCTCCACTTT; CDR3 protein: CASSQRRAAQNSPLHF; V gene: TRBV11-2; J gene: TRBJ1-6; D gene: -; clone size: -
CDR3 DNA: TGCGCCAGCAGCTCGGACAGGGGCAACGAGCAGTACTTC; CDR3 protein: CASSSDRGNEQYF; V gene: TRBV5-1; J gene: TRBJ2-7; D gene: TRBD1; clone size: -
CDR3 DNA: TGTGCCAGCAGCGCAATAAACCGGGACAGGGGCCAGACCTACGAGCAGTACTTC; CDR3 protein: CASSAINRDRGQTYEQYF; V gene: TRBV11-2; J gene: TRBJ2-7; D gene: TRBD1; clone size: -
CDR3 DNA: TGTGCCAGCAGTTCGCCCCCCGGGGGCGGGGGCTACTACAATGAGCAGTTCTTC; CDR3 protein: CASSSPPGGGGYYNEQFF; V gene: TRBV27; J gene: TRBJ2-1; D gene: -; clone size: -
CDR3 DNA: TGTGCCAGCAGCCTACACACCGGGACAGCGTCCTACGAGCAGTACTTC; CDR3 protein: CASSLHTGTASYEQYF; V gene: TRBV11-3; J gene: TRBJ2-7; D gene: TRBD1; clone size: -
CDR3 DNA: TGCGCCAGCTTAGGGAGTTTGGAGACCCAGTACTTC; CDR3 protein: CASLGSLETQYF; V gene: TRBV10-2; J gene: TRBJ2-5; D gene: -; clone size: -
CDR3 DNA: TGTGCCATCAGTGAGAGGGGTAGGGATTGGGGCAATGAGCAGTTCTTC; CDR3 protein: CAISERGRDWGNEQFF; V gene: TRBV10-3; J gene: TRBJ2-1; D gene: -; clone size: -
CDR3 DNA: TGTGCCAGCAGCAGCTGGGGGCACCTCCACTTT; CDR3 protein: CASSSWGHLHF; V gene: TRBV7-9; J gene: TRBJ1-6; D gene: -; clone size: -
CDR3 DNA: TGTGCCTGGAATAGGGGTAGGGGTGGCTACACCTTC; CDR3 protein: CAWNRGRGGYTF; V gene: TRBV30; J gene: TRBJ1-2; D gene: -; clone size: -
CDR3 DNA: TGTGCCACCCGGAGGCGGGAGGGAGTCGGGGAGCTGTTTTTT; CDR3 protein: CATRRREGVGELFF; V gene: TRBV19; J gene: TRBJ2-2; D gene: TRBD2; clone size: few
CDR3 DNA: TGTGCCAGCAGCTCTCCAGGGGTTTACGAGCAGTACTTC; CDR3 protein: CASSSPGVYEQYF; V gene: TRBV7-2; J gene: TRBJ2-7; D gene: -; clone size: -
CDR3 DNA: TGTGCCAGCAGGAGCCATTTTGATCAGCCCCAGCATTTT; CDR3 protein: CASRSHFDQPQHF; V gene: TRBV6-5; J gene: TRBJ1-5; D gene: -; clone size: -
CDR3 DNA: TGCGCCAGCAGCCGCAAGGGACCTGGAGACACTGAAGCTTTCTTT; CDR3 protein: CASSRKGPGDTEAFF; V gene: TRBV4-3; J gene: TRBJ1-1; D gene: -; clone size: -
CDR3 DNA: TGCGCCAGCAGCCTACAAGAGACCCAGTACTTC; CDR3 protein: CASSLQETQYF; V gene: TRBV5-1; J gene: TRBJ2-5; D gene: -; clone size: few
CDR3 DNA: TGTGCCAGCATCGGTACAGGGGCAAAAGGAAACACCATATATTTT; CDR3 protein: CASIGTGAKGNTIYF; V gene: TRBV6-5; J gene: TRBJ1-3; D gene: TRBD1; clone size: -
CDR3 DNA: TGTGCCAGTAGTTCCAGTCCGAACACTGAAGCTTTCTTT; CDR3 protein: CASSSSPNTEAFF; V gene: TRBV19; J gene: TRBJ1-1; D gene: -; clone size: -
CDR3 DNA: TGTGCCAGCAGACATCAGGTCAACTTGAACACTGAAGCTTTCTTT; CDR3 protein: CASRHQVNLNTEAFF; V gene: TRBV6-1; J gene: TRBJ1-1; D gene: -; clone size: -
CDR3 DNA: TGTGCCAGCAGCTTAGCGTCGAACAGCTATAATTCACCCCTCCACTTT; CDR3 protein: CASSLASNSYNSPLHF; V gene: TRBV7-2; J gene: TRBJ1-6; D gene: -; clone size: -
CDR3 DNA: TGTGCCAGCAGACAGACGGCGAACACTGAAGCTTTCTTT; CDR3 protein: CASRQTANTEAFF; V gene: TRBV5-4; J gene: TRBJ1-1; D gene: -; clone size: few
CDR3 DNA: TGTGCCAGCAGCCCCACGGGGGACAGCCGCGAGCAGTACTTC; CDR3 protein: CASSPTGDSREQYF; V gene: TRBV13; J gene: TRBJ2-7; D gene: -; clone size: -
CDR3 DNA: TGTGCCAGCAGCTCCGGTCTCCGCGAGCAGTACTTC; CDR3 protein: CASSSGLREQYF; V gene: TRBV7-9; J gene: TRBJ2-7; D gene: -; clone size: few
CDR3 DNA: TGTGCCAGCAGCTTAGTCCCGGGAGGGAGAGACGAGCAGTACTTC; CDR3 protein: CASSLVPGGRDEQYF; V gene: TRBV7-2; J gene: TRBJ2-7; D gene: TRBD2; clone size: -
CDR3 DNA: TGTGCCAGCCATAAATACGAGGGGTCTGGCTACACCTTC; CDR3 protein: CASHKYEGSGYTF; V gene: TRBV9; J gene: TRBJ1-2; D gene: -; clone size: -
CDR3 DNA: TGTGCCAGCAGCGAAAGGGACAGGGTGTCCTACAATGAGCAGTTCTTC; CDR3 protein: CASSERDRVSYNEQFF; V gene: TRBV5-6; J gene: TRBJ2-1; D gene: TRBD1; clone size: -
CDR3 DNA: TGTGCCAGCAGCTTAACGTACACCCCGGACACTGAAGCTTTCTTT; CDR3 protein: CASSLTYTPDTEAFF; V gene: TRBV7-3; J gene: TRBJ1-1; D gene: -; clone size: few
CDR3 DNA: TGTGCCAGCAGCCGTAACAGGGGCTCTATCTCTAGCACAGATACGCAGTATTTT; CDR3 protein: CASSRNRGSISSTDTQYF; V gene: TRBV7-2; J gene: TRBJ2-3; D gene: TRBD1; clone size: -
CDR3 DNA: TGTGCCAGCAGCCAAGATGCGGGGGGCTACGAGCAGTACTTC; CDR3 protein: CASSQDAGGYEQYF; V gene: TRBV4-2; J gene: TRBJ2-7; D gene: TRBD2; clone size: once
CDR3 DNA: TGTGCCAGCATAAAGGCGGGAGGGAGCTCCTACAATGAGCAGTTCTTC; CDR3 protein: CASIKAGGSSYNEQFF; V gene: TRBV2; J gene: TRBJ2-1; D gene: TRBD2; clone size: -
CDR3 DNA: TGTGCCAGCAGCTTAGCGGGGGCGGAGGACTTAACTTTCTATGGCTACACCTTC; CDR3 protein: CASSLAGAEDLTFYGYTF; V gene: TRBV7-2; J gene: TRBJ1-2; D gene: -; clone size: once
CDR3 DNA: TGTGCCAGCAGCCCCCTCGGAGGACTAGGGCACACAGATACGCAGTATTTT; CDR3 protein: CASSPLGGLGHTDTQYF; V gene: TRBV7-9; J gene: TRBJ2-3; D gene: TRBD2; clone size: -
CDR3 DNA: TGTGCCAGCAGAGATCGAATCGAAAACTATGGCTACACCTTC; CDR3 protein: CASRDRIENYGYTF; V gene: TRBV6-5; J gene: TRBJ1-2; D gene: -; clone size: -
CDR3 DNA: TGTGCCAGCAGCTCTCTACCGATAGGGACAGGGAATGAGCAGTTCTTC; CDR3 protein: CASSSLPIGTGNEQFF; V gene: TRBV7-3; J gene: TRBJ2-1; D gene: TRBD1; clone size: -
CDR3 DNA: TGTGCCAGCAGCTACAGGGTAGGAAGTTCACCCCTCCACTTT; CDR3 protein: CASSYRVGSSPLHF; V gene: TRBV11-2; J gene: TRBJ1-6; D gene: -; clone size: few
CDR3 DNA: TGTGCCAGCAGTGGAGGGACAGGGGTGAGCTACACCTTC; CDR3 protein: CASSGGTGVSYTF; V gene: TRBV2; J gene: TRBJ1-2; D gene: TRBD1; clone size: -
CDR3 DNA: TGTGCCAGCAGTTTCGGCACAGGGGCCACACTGGGCGAGCAGTACTTC; CDR3 protein: CASSFGTGATLGEQYF; V gene: TRBV27; J gene: TRBJ2-7; D gene: TRBD1; clone size: once
CDR3 DNA: TGCAGCGTTGACAGGGACGACACTGAAGCTTTCTTT; CDR3 protein: CSVDRDDTEAFF; V gene: TRBV29-1; J gene: TRBJ1-1; D gene: -; clone size: -
CDR3 DNA: TGTGCCAGCAGAAACGGGGGGGGTGAAGGCTCCTACAATGAGCAGTTCTTC; CDR3 protein: CASRNGGGEGSYNEQFF; V gene: TRBV27; J gene: TRBJ2-1; D gene: TRBD2; clone size: -
CDR3 DNA: TGCGCCAGCAGCTCGGGGGGACTAGCGGGAGCGGGTGAGCAGTTCTTC; CDR3 protein: CASSSGGLAGAGEQFF; V gene: TRBV5-1; J gene: TRBJ2-1; D gene: TRBD2; clone size: -
CDR3 DNA: TGTGCCAGCACCCAGACAGGGAGCAATCAGCCCCAGCATTTT; CDR3 protein: CASTQTGSNQPQHF; V gene: TRBV6-5; J gene: TRBJ1-5; D gene: TRBD1; clone size: -
CDR3 DNA: TGTGCCATCAGCCCGGCACAGGGAGGGCAGCCCCAGCATTTT; CDR3 protein: CAISPAQGGQPQHF; V gene: TRBV10-3; J gene: TRBJ1-5; D gene: -; clone size: -
CDR3 DNA: TGCAGCGTTAATCAGGGAACCGGGGAGCTGTTTTTT; CDR3 protein: CSVNQGTGELFF; V gene: TRBV29-1; J gene: TRBJ2-2; D gene: -; clone size: -